This T cell receptor (beta chain) derives from a study of blood T cell repertoires in COVID-19. Study overall: The United States, Italy and Spain provided the acute and convalescent COVID-19 samples. In each case, the material was cDNA or gDNA derived from T cells, B-cell-depleted T cells, or PBMCs.

Between the trimmed V and J ends, which lost 1 base and 0 bases, there was a span of 6 bases. CDR3 length: 13 amino acids. Per the germline V gene, CDR1 is GTSNPN and CDR2 is SVGIG (reference sequence). Original data processing: Amplifying reference gene primers gave estimates of nucleated cell counts. Produced via immunoSEQ multiplex PCR; TCRdb's table is partial and in-frame only. The V and J calls and the clone size are those of that table, but D and trimming were determined from the DNA. Of some 300,000 clones in the sample, roughly 86% were seen once. The sequencing input was peripheral blood. This sequence originates from a man between 70 and 80 years old with acute or convalescent COVID-19. V usage is TRBV30 and J usage is TRBJ1-2, with D maybe TRBD1 (6 bases). As DNA, the CDR3 is TGTGCCTGGAGTGAGGGGGCTAACTATGGCTACACCTTC. Its protein product is CAWSEGANYGYTF.